This is a list of T cell receptor beta chains from one sample in a study of T cell responses to AZD1222 COVID-19 vaccine. Using immunoSEQ multiplex PCR, the repertoire was profiled, and TCRdb retains in-frame clones only, with some absent. The sample has 170,000 or so clones; 90% are singletons. The sample consisted of peripheral blood, taken on day 0 of AZD1222 vaccination. These receptors all come from an adult in good health. The CDR3 runs from the conserved cysteine through the conserved F or W. A D gene is named only where the DNA matches it firmly. Part of the rows lack a size; the others show once, few, many or a class for expanded clones.

V	D	size	J	DNA	CDR3
TRBV27	TRBD1	-	TRBJ2-7	TGTGCCAGCAGTTTAAGGGACAGGGGGGACGAGCAGTACTTC	CASSLRDRGDEQYF
TRBV28	-	-	TRBJ1-4	TGTGCCAGCAGTCGGGGGGCCGCTGTGGGAAAACTGTTTTTT	CASSRGAAVGKLFF
TRBV9	-	-	TRBJ1-1	TGTGCCAGCAGCGCCTCAAATACAGTGAACACTGAAGCTTTCTTT	CASSASNTVNTEAFF
TRBV3-1/TRBV3-2	-	-	TRBJ1-1	TGTGCCAGCAGAAAAGGGGCGAACACTGAAGCTTTCTTT	CASRKGANTEAFF
TRBV11-3	-	-	TRBJ1-4	TGTGCCAGCAGCCACCCACCGCTACGGGCAGGAAAACTGTTTTTT	CASSHPPLRAGKLFF
TRBV11-2	-	-	TRBJ2-5	TGTGCCAGCAGCTTAGATTGGGGGGTCCAAGAGACCCAGTACTTC	CASSLDWGVQETQYF
TRBV12-2	-	-	TRBJ1-5	TGTGCAAGTCGCTTAATAGGACAGGGAAGCAATCAGCCCCAGCATTTT	CASRLIGQGSNQPQHF
TRBV19	-	-	TRBJ2-2	TGTGCCAGTAGTACCTCGTCGACCTACACCGGGGAGCTGTTTTTT	CASSTSSTYTGELFF
TRBV19	-	-	TRBJ1-2	TGTGCCAGTACCTACGGAGACTATGGCTACACCTTC	CASTYGDYGYTF
TRBV11-2	-	-	TRBJ1-6	TGTGCCAGCAGCTTAGAGGCAGGGAATTCACCCCTCCACTTT	CASSLEAGNSPLHF
TRBV5-1	TRBD1	-	TRBJ1-4	TGCGCCAGCAAACAGGGGACAACTAATGAAAAACTGTTTTTT	CASKQGTTNEKLFF
TRBV2	-	-	TRBJ1-2	TGTGCCAGCAGCCCCAGGTTGGGGAACTATGGCTACACCTTC	CASSPRLGNYGYTF
TRBV10-3	TRBD1	-	TRBJ1-1	TGTGCCATCAGGGACAGGGTTCCTAACACTGAAGCTTTCTTT	CAIRDRVPNTEAFF
TRBV5-8	-	-	TRBJ2-4	TGTGCCAGCAGCTTGGCCGGGGAAGGGTGGGCCAAAAACATTCAGTACTTC	CASSLAGEGWAKNIQYF
TRBV27	TRBD1	-	TRBJ1-2	TGTGCCAGCTCAAAAAGGGGGCCTTATGGCTACACCTTC	CASSKRGPYGYTF
TRBV11-2	-	-	TRBJ1-1	TGTGCCAGCAGCTTGAAGGTGGACACTGAAGCTTTCTTT	CASSLKVDTEAFF
TRBV19	-	-	TRBJ2-7	TGTGCCAGTAGTAGCGCGGGACCAGTCGCCTACGAGCAGTACTTC	CASSSAGPVAYEQYF
TRBV30	-	once	TRBJ1-4	TGTGCCTGGAGCCCAAGGGGGGAAAAACTGTTTTTT	CAWSPRGEKLFF
TRBV2	TRBD1	-	TRBJ1-5	TGTGCCAGCAGCTGGGACAGTAGCAATCAGCCCCAGCATTTT	CASSWDSSNQPQHF
TRBV7-8	-	once	TRBJ1-1	TGTGCCAGCAGCCCGAAAAAGGGACCTGGGGGAGCTTTCTTT	CASSPKKGPGGAFF
TRBV18	-	-	TRBJ1-4	TGTGCCAGCTCCGCCTCTGGACCAAGGAATGAAAAACTGTTTTTT	CASSASGPRNEKLFF
TRBV27	TRBD1	-	TRBJ1-1	TGTGCCAGCAGGTCAGGGGGTGGGAACACTGAAGCTTTCTTT	CASRSGGGNTEAFF
TRBV18	-	once	TRBJ1-4	TGTGCCAGCTCACCCTCCTCTGGACTCTCGACTTTT	CASSPSSGLSTF
TRBV27	-	-	TRBJ1-5	TGTGCCAGCAGTTTTGGGAGGGGCCAGCCCCAGCATTTT	CASSFGRGQPQHF
TRBV6-2/TRBV6-3	-	-	TRBJ2-1	TGTGCCAGCAGTTACTCCTACAATGAGCAGTTCTTC	CASSYSYNEQFF
TRBV18	-	-	TRBJ1-2	TGTGCCAGCTCTCCTTTGTTCCGGGACACAGAACATGGCTACACCTTC	CASSPLFRDTEHGYTF
TRBV28	TRBD1	-	TRBJ1-6	TGTGCCAGCAGCCGCCCAAGACAGGGATATAATTCACCCCTCCACTTT	CASSRPRQGYNSPLHF
TRBV3-1/TRBV3-2	-	-	TRBJ1-1	TGTGCCAGCAGCCGATCAAAGAACACTGAAGCTTTCTTT	CASSRSKNTEAFF
TRBV6-5	-	-	TRBJ2-1	TGTGCCAGCAGGACTGTGAGGGGCGACTACAATGAGCAGTTCTTC	CASRTVRGDYNEQFF
TRBV27	TRBD1	-	TRBJ1-1	TGTGCCAGCAGTTTAGGCCGGGACAGTATTATTGAAGCTTTCTTT	CASSLGRDSIIEAFF
TRBV7-8	TRBD2	-	TRBJ2-7	TGTGCCAGCAGCTTAACTAGCGCCGGGACCCTCCTTGGGGAGCAGTACTTC	CASSLTSAGTLLGEQYF
TRBV7-9	TRBD1	-	TRBJ1-1	TGTGCCAGCAGTGAAACAGGGGGTCCTGAAGCTTTCTTT	CASSETGGPEAFF
TRBV3-1/TRBV3-2	TRBD2	few	TRBJ2-5	TGTGCCAGCAGCCTGAGCGGGGGGGCTCGAGAGACCCAGTACTTC	CASSLSGGARETQYF
TRBV7-2	TRBD2	once	TRBJ2-1	TGTGCCAGCAGCCCTCCGGGACTAGCGATCAATGAGCAGTTCTTC	CASSPPGLAINEQFF
TRBV11-2	-	few	TRBJ2-5	TGTGCCAGCAGCTTAGAGGCCCCCAGGACCCAGTACTTC	CASSLEAPRTQYF
TRBV6-5	TRBD1	-	TRBJ1-1	TGTGCCAGCAGTTACCGGGACAGAATGAACACTGAAGCTTTCTTT	CASSYRDRMNTEAFF
TRBV5-1	-	once	TRBJ2-1	TGCGCCAGCAGCTTGGGGAATGCTCGTGCCACGGACAATGAGCAGTTCTTC	CASSLGNARATDNEQFF
TRBV7-9	-	-	TRBJ1-2	TGTGCCAGCAGCTTATTAATACAGGGCCCGTACACCTTC	CASSLLIQGPYTF
TRBV7-9	-	-	TRBJ1-1	TGTGCCAGCAGGCCTCCCGGACCTCTGTTGACTGAAGCTTTCTTT	CASRPPGPLLTEAFF
TRBV6-5	TRBD1	-	TRBJ1-4	TGTGCCAGCAGCCGTACAGGGGGAGCTCCAAAACTGTTTTTT	CASSRTGGAPKLFF
TRBV18	-	-	TRBJ1-1	TGTGCCAGCTCACCACCGAAGGGGGGCGGGAACACTGAAGCTTTCTTT	CASSPPKGGGNTEAFF
TRBV14	TRBD1	-	TRBJ1-1	TGTGCCAGCAGCCTCACCTCCGGGACAGGGGTCACTGAAGCTTTCTTT	CASSLTSGTGVTEAFF
TRBV11-3	-	-	TRBJ2-5	TGTGCCAGCAGGGGGCAGGGGGAGACCCAGTACTTC	CASRGQGETQYF
TRBV27	TRBD1	-	TRBJ1-2	TGTGCCAGCAGTAGTGCGTTGACAGGGCCAACGGGTGGCTACACCTTC	CASSSALTGPTGGYTF
TRBV15	TRBD1	-	TRBJ1-2	TGTGCCACCAGCAGAGATAGAGGGACAGGGAACTATGGCTACACCTTC	CATSRDRGTGNYGYTF
TRBV28	-	-	TRBJ2-7	TGTGCCAGCAGCTTGACAGTCTCCTACGAGCAGTACTTC	CASSLTVSYEQYF
TRBV9	TRBD2	-	TRBJ2-1	TGTGCCAGCAGCAAAAGCGGGGGGGCAGTAAATGAGCAGTTCTTC	CASSKSGGAVNEQFF
TRBV30	-	-	TRBJ1-5	TGTGCCTGGGGTGACCAGGGGAATCAGCCCCAGCATTTT	CAWGDQGNQPQHF
TRBV7-9	-	-	TRBJ1-4	TGTGCCAGCAGCTTAGCCCAGGGGACGACAACTAATGAAAAACTGTTTTTT	CASSLAQGTTTNEKLFF
TRBV21-1	-	-	TRBJ1-6	TGTGCCAGCAGCAGGGGGGAGCATAATGATTCACCCCTCCACTTT	CASSRGEHNDSPLHF
TRBV4-1	-	-	TRBJ2-7	TGCGCCAGCAGCCAACCTCAGGTCTACGAGCAGTACTTC	CASSQPQVYEQYF
TRBV6-5	-	-	TRBJ2-5	TGTGCCAGCAGTTTGTCCCGGGACATATCGGCGAGGACCCAGTACTTC	CASSLSRDISARTQYF